This TCR beta chain was sequenced in a study of OX40 agonist ivuxolimab in advanced cancers. Study in general: Patient treatment consisted of intravenous ivuxolimab administration every 2 weeks at 0.01 to 10 mg/kg. Antecedent anti-PD-1, anti-PD-L1 or anti-CTLA-4 therapy was permissible, with 35% to 40% having received some.

Germline V gene lookup returns CDR1 ENHRY and CDR2 SYGVKD. Trimming removed 7 bases at V and 4 bases at J, with 16 bases between. This CDR3 region has 14 residues. The table came from immunoSEQ multiplex PCR; TCRdb's copy has only in-frame clones and leaves some out. The profile shows over 20,000 clones, 78% of them singletons. This clone was seen a handful of times. This CDR3 is also generated by other DNA sequences in the sample. The receptor comes from an adult with an advanced solid tumor such as melanoma, head and neck, liver or kidney cancer. Sequencing was performed on CD4+ or CD8+ T cells sorted from blood, taken in a trial of the OX40 agonist ivuxolimab. The gene calls are TRBV10-3 and TRBJ2-5; D remains ambiguous. The CDR3 sequence is CAITADALGETQYF. Here the CDR3 DNA reads TGTGCCATCACGGCGGACGCCCTCGGAGAGACCCAGTACTTC.